This T cell receptor (beta chain) emerged from a study of T cell changes during pregnancy in multiple sclerosis. Points on this clone: Compared with germline, one end of the junction differs, possibly owing to a read error. The same CDR3 can be traced to other DNA sequences in this sample.

CDR3 length: 13 residues. Method: immunoSEQ multiplex PCR; TCRdb's copy keeps in-frame clones and lacks some. The sample yields 69,000 or so clones, approximately 91% seen once. The V and J genes are TRBV5-7 and TRBJ2-7, with D possibly being TRBD1 (5 bases). TRBV5-7 is sorted into the ORF group, with uncertain function. The receptor's source is a female donor with multiple sclerosis, enrolled in a pregnancy study. The sequenced sample was peripheral blood, obtained in the third trimester of pregnancy. The DNA of the CDR3 is TGCGCCAGCAGCTTGAGACAGATCCACGAGCAGTACTTC. As protein: CASSLRQIHEQYF.